The clone carrying this T cell receptor beta chain has at least ten counts. The antigen is not known. Germline CDR1 MDHEN, CDR2 SYDVKM. Trimming pared 4 bases from V and 1 base from J, leaving 8 bases between. The CDR3 spans 13 residues. The investigators amplified TCR beta CDR3 regions from RNA transcripts. In the first-round RT-PCR of the TCR CDR3, the HTBI primer set was used. Using its own MiXCR run on the multiplex PCR reads, TCRdb lists one record per CDR3 protein. The table records some 500,000 distinct CDR3 sequences, less than 25% of them present only once. Diagnosing involved the use of clinical symptoms, serum thyroxine and TRAb, thyroid ultrasound and orbital computed tomography. This sample was included in a study of T cells in Graves' hyperthyroidism and ophthalmopathy. Study in general: Staff took peripheral blood when the initial diagnosis was made, before any treatment began.

Study results and caveats: Most clonotypes that expanded in the thyroid above 0.001 also showed up in blood. The model anticipated ophthalmopathy a median around six months pre-onset.

The receptor was derived from a woman aged 25 to 39 with Graves' ophthalmopathy. The specimen sequenced was blood. The chain uses TRBV28 and TRBJ2-7; no clear D. CDR3 nucleotides: TGTGCCAGCAGTTATGGTGGTTCCTACGAGCAGTACTTC. Translating gives CASSYGGSYEQYF.